The 9 T cell receptor beta chains reported below all come from one sample, sequenced in a study of T cell responses to AZD1222 COVID-19 vaccine. Sequenced by immunoSEQ multiplex PCR; TCRdb stores in-frame clones only, minus some. The sample includes more than 150,000 clones, 75% to 95% of them seen just once. Material: peripheral blood, obtained on day 0 of AZD1222 vaccination. The receptor set was obtained from an adult in good health.

The chain carries TRBV24-1 and TRBJ2-1; TRBD1 aligns across 7 bases. CDR1 is KGHDR, CDR2 SFDVKD, per germline. CDR3 length: 16 amino acids. The V segment lost 5 bases and the J segment 6 bases; nucleotides outside the gene matches: 12. The CDR3 loop reads CATSGPGTALINEQFF. The CDR3 bases are TGTGCCACCAGTGGCCCCGGGACAGCGCTTATCAATGAGCAGTTCTTC.

This clone was picked up one time. The chain recombines TRBV6-2 or TRBV6-3 with TRBJ2-7; 10 positions agree with TRBD1. This CDR3 region has 14 residues. Trimming removed 6 bases from V and 3 bases from J; junction bases left unmatched: 5. Germline-derived CDR1 and CDR2 are MNHEY and SVGEGT. CDR3 sequence (DNA): TGTGCCAGCAGCCCCGGGACAGGGGTCTACGAGCAGTACTTC. Its translation: CASSPGTGVYEQYF.

The CDR3 DNA reads TGTGCCAGCGATCAGGATAGCAATCAGCCCCAGCATTTT. Translation: CASDQDSNQPQHF. The rearrangement joins TRBV12-3 or TRBV12-4 to TRBJ1-5; no clear D. This CDR3 spans 13 amino acids. Trimming took 8 bases from V and 0 from J, leaving 8 bases between them.

The chain is built from TRBV19 and TRBJ1-4, with 9 bases aligning to TRBD1. This CDR3 spans 16 amino acids. Germline CDR1 and CDR2: LNHDA and SQIVND (reference sequence). V dropped 3 bases and J dropped 6; count of bases not matched to a gene: 8. The CDR3 DNA is TGTGCCAGTAGTATGGGAACAGGGGGCTTTTATGAAAAACTGTTTTTT. This encodes CASSMGTGGFYEKLFF.

The chain uses TRBV28 and TRBJ2-2; a weak D match, TRBD2 (5 bases). Per germline, CDR1 MDHEN and CDR2 SYDVKM. The CDR3 sequence is 16 residues long. The ends were cut back, 3 bases at V and 0 bases at J, with 11 bases in the middle. DNA for the CDR3: TGTGCCAGCAGTTTGGCGACGGGGTCGAACACCGGGGAGCTGTTTTTT. As protein: CASSLATGSNTGELFF.

The rearrangement joins TRBV30 to TRBJ1-2; D gene uncertain. The CDR3 runs 12 residues. Germline CDR1 and CDR2: GTSNPN and SVGIG (reference sequence). V lost 5 bases and J lost 8, with 15 bases in between. In DNA, the CDR3 is TGTGCCTGGGACCGGGAGCCCTCCGGCTACACCTTC. This encodes CAWDREPSGYTF. The variable domain in full, with the rest retrieved from reference TRBV30 and TRBJ1-2, is SQTIHQWPATLVQPVGSPLSLECTVEGTSNPNLYWYRQAAGRGLQLLFYSVGIGQISSEVPQNLSASRPQDRQFILSSKKLLLSDSGFYLCAWDREPSGYTFGSGTRLTVV.

The count of this clone is one. Compared with germline, one end of the junction differs, possibly owing to a read error. The chain carries TRBV6-2 or TRBV6-3 and TRBJ1-5; no firm D call. The CDR3 covers 13 residues. The germline CDR1 and CDR2 sequences are MNHEY and SVGEGT. The CDR3 DNA reads TGTGCCAGCGGCCCCCGGTTGACTCAGCGCCAGCATTTT. It encodes CASGPRLTQRQHF.

The chain uses TRBV7-9 and TRBJ2-1, with a possible D match to TRBD1 (6 bases). V was cut by 4 bases and J by 6 bases, with 16 bases left in between. The CDR3 extends over 15 amino acids. Germline assignment: CDR1 SEHNR and CDR2 FQNEAQ (reference sequence). CDR3 nucleotides: TGTGCCAGCAGCTCACAGGGAAATGTGGGCAATGAGCAGTTCTTC. The encoded protein is CASSSQGNVGNEQFF. Supplemented by reference TRBV7-9 and TRBJ2-1, the full variable domain reads DTGVSQNPRHKITKRGQNVTFRCDPISEHNRLYWYRQTLGQGPEFLTYFQNEAQLEKSRLLSDRFSAERPKGSFSTLEIQRTEQGDSAMYLCASSSQGNVGNEQFFGPGTRLTVL.

The chain combines TRBV7-9 with TRBJ1-2; the D is unclear. Germline values: CDR1 SEHNR, CDR2 FQNEAQ (reference sequence). The length of the CDR3 is 18 residues. Trimming left V 0 bases short and J 8 bases short, with 25 bases between. The CDR3 region is CASSLASTSGYVPIGYTF. The CDR3 bases are TGTGCCAGCAGCTTAGCCTCAACCTCTGGCTATGTTCCCATCGGCTACACCTTC. The complete variable domain, with remaining parts taken from reference TRBV7-9 and TRBJ1-2, reads DTGVSQNPRHKITKRGQNVTFRCDPISEHNRLYWYRQTLGQGPEFLTYFQNEAQLEKSRLLSDRFSAERPKGSFSTLEIQRTEQGDSAMYLCASSLASTSGYVPIGYTFGSGTRLTVV.